A single sample gave rise to the 22 T cell receptor beta chains below, sequenced in a study of somatic mutations in cytotoxic T cells in rheumatoid arthritis. Here immunoSEQ multiplex PCR was the method, and the copy in TCRdb shows in-frame clones only, minus some. The table includes tens of thousands of clones, around 83% detected once. The sample consisted of CD8+ T cells sorted from blood. These receptors came from an adult with rheumatoid arthritis.

The chain joins TRBV29-1 to TRBJ2-7, with 11 bases aligning to TRBD1. The germline gives CDR1 SQVTM, CDR2 ANQGSEA. The V gene end was trimmed by 6 bases and the J gene end by 4 bases; junction bases not matched to a gene: 5. This CDR3 has 13 residues. In DNA form, the CDR3 reads TGCAGCGTAGGGACAGGGGGTATTTACGAGCAGTACTTC. It specifies CSVGTGGIYEQYF.

V and J are TRBV7-9 and TRBJ2-1; TRBD2 matches 9 bases. The CDR3 is 14 residues long. Germline CDR1 and CDR2: SEHNR and FQNEAQ (reference sequence). V lost 5 bases to trimming and J lost 9 bases; unmatched junction nucleotides: 8. CDR3 loop: CASSNPGLASEQFF. The DNA for the CDR3 is TGTGCCAGCAGCAACCCAGGACTAGCGAGTGAGCAGTTCTTC.

The chain carries TRBV28 and TRBJ1-6, with D possibly matching TRBD1 (5 bases). CDR1 and CDR2 (germline): MDHEN, SYDVKM. V shed 6 bases and J shed 5 bases, with 17 bases lying between them. This CDR3 comprises 16 residues. The CDR3 spells CASRGLGSENNSPLHF. CDR3 DNA sequence: TGTGCCAGCAGGGGACTAGGGTCAGAAAATAATTCACCCCTCCACTTT.

The chain is built from TRBV19 and TRBJ2-7; possible D gene TRBD2, 5 bases. Germline V gene sequence: CDR1 LNHDA, CDR2 SQIVND (reference sequence). The CDR3 has 14 residues. Trimming stripped 4 bases from V and 5 bases from J, with 15 bases between. CDR3 amino acids: CASSTKREPNEQYF. The CDR3 DNA follows: TGTGCCAGTAGTACCAAGAGGGAGCCTAACGAGCAGTACTTC.

Comment on this clone: The junction shows a germline mismatch at one end, possibly a read error. V is TRBV27 and J is TRBJ1-2; TRBD1 might be the D (5 bases). The germline gives CDR1 MNHEY, CDR2 SMNVEV (reference sequence). CDR3 length: 15 residues. The CDR3 DNA reads as TGTGCCACCAGTACCATAGGACAAAGCGTCTATGGCTACACCTTC. This gives the protein CATSTIGQSVYGYTF.

The chain joins TRBV27 to TRBJ1-2, with D maybe TRBD1 (5 bases). CDR1 is MNHEY and CDR2 is SMNVEV in the germline V gene (reference sequence). This CDR3 is built from 13 residues. The V and J ends lost 2 bases and 8 bases respectively, with 12 bases between them. This CDR3 reads CASSLRGVYGYTF. In DNA, the CDR3 is TGTGCCAGCAGTTTACGGGGGGTCTACGGCTACACCTTC.

The rearrangement links TRBV11-3 to TRBJ1-1, with D unresolved. Germline V lookup: CDR1 SGHNT, CDR2 YENEEA. V was clipped by 1 base and J by 6 bases, with 9 bases between them. This CDR3 has 13 amino acids. The CDR3 is CASSLAGRPEAFF. In DNA form, the CDR3 reads TGTGCCAGCAGCTTAGCCGGGAGGCCTGAAGCTTTCTTT.

The rearrangement joins TRBV7-6 to TRBJ2-2, with D hard to call. The V end was cut by 5 bases, the J end by 0 bases, with 10 bases between. Germline V gene data show CDR1 as SGHVS and CDR2 as FNYEAQ. This CDR3 is built from 15 residues. The CDR3: CASSTDPSNTGELFF. CDR3 DNA sequence: TGTGCCAGCAGCACCGATCCATCGAACACCGGGGAGCTGTTTTTT.

The V and J genes are TRBV30 and TRBJ1-1; 8 nucleotides agree with TRBD1. V was clipped by 3 bases and J by 0 bases; unmatched bases: 6. The CDR3 consists of 15 residues. The germline gives CDR1 GTSNPN, CDR2 SVGIG (reference sequence). Here the CDR3 reads CAWSPGGTLNTEAFF. The CDR3 region has the DNA TGTGCCTGGAGCCCAGGGGGCACCCTGAACACTGAAGCTTTCTTT.

The chain uses TRBV7-8 and TRBJ2-1; no definite D call. Trimming stripped 0 bases from V and 0 bases from J, with 6 bases between. The CDR3 is made up of 15 amino acids. CDR1 SGHVS and CDR2 FQNEAQ come from the germline V gene. CDR3 nucleotides: TGTGCCAGCAGCTTAGCGCTGAGCTCCTACAATGAGCAGTTCTTC. It codes for CASSLALSSYNEQFF.

This chain uses TRBV28 with TRBJ1-5; 10 bases match TRBD1. Germline CDR1 MDHEN, CDR2 SYDVKM. J gave up 2 bases and V 5 bases, and 6 bases lay outside the gene matches. This CDR3 is 16 amino acids long. CDR3 nucleotide sequence: TGTGCCAGCAGTCGGACAGGGGGAAATCGCAATCAGCCCCAGCATTTT. Protein product: CASSRTGGNRNQPQHF. The full variable domain, completed using reference TRBV28 and TRBJ1-5, is DVKVTQSSRYLVKRTGEKVFLECVQDMDHENMFWYRQDPGLGLRLIYFSYDVKMKEKGDIPEGYSVSREKKERFSLILESASTNQTSMYLCASSRTGGNRNQPQHFGDGTRLSIL.

This CDR3 is CAISGAGDEKLFF. CDR3 in DNA: TGTGCCATCAGTGGAGCAGGGGATGAAAAACTGTTTTTT. The genes are TRBV10-3 and TRBJ1-4, with a weak D call TRBD1 (6 bases). Per the germline V gene, CDR1 is ENHRY and CDR2 is SYGVKD. Trimming stripped 4 bases from V and 6 bases from J, with 9 bases between. The CDR3 runs 13 residues.

Here the CDR3 reads CASSVDGTNSPLHF. Written as DNA, the CDR3 is TGTGCCAGCAGTGTGGACGGAACTAATTCACCCCTCCACTTT. The rearrangement joins TRBV6-1 to TRBJ1-6; D uncertain. The germline V gene encodes CDR1 MNHNS and CDR2 SASEGT. The V end was cut by 4 bases, the J end by 6 bases, with 10 bases between. The CDR3 extends over 14 amino acids.

This CDR3 reads CAWNQGLTDTQYF. In nucleotides, the CDR3 is TGTGCCTGGAATCAGGGGTTAACAGATACGCAGTATTTT. V gene TRBV30 combines with J gene TRBJ2-3; tentatively, D is TRBD1 (6 bases). CDR3 length: 13 residues. V was pared by 4 bases and J by 3 bases, with 11 bases between. Germline lookup yields CDR1 GTSNPN and CDR2 SVGIG (reference sequence).

This rearrangement joins TRBV15 to TRBJ2-3; 8 bases agree with TRBD2. Trimming took 1 base from V and 0 from J; bases not matched to a gene: 6. The CDR3 has 17 amino acids. Germline values: CDR1 LNHNV, CDR2 YYDKDF (reference sequence). CDR3 DNA: TGTGCCACCAGCAGAGTACACGGGGGGGCTAGCACAGATACGCAGTATTTT. Protein product: CATSRVHGGASTDTQYF.

The chain joins TRBV9 to TRBJ1-5; a weak D match, TRBD1 (5 bases). The CDR3 runs to 13 residues. Germline CDR1 is SGDLS and CDR2 is YYNGEE. V gave up 7 bases and J gave up 1 base, with 9 bases separating them. In nucleotides, the CDR3 is TGTGCCAGCGGAGGGACCAGCAATCAGCCCCAGCATTTT. It codes for CASGGTSNQPQHF. Full variable domain (remainder filled in from reference TRBV9 and TRBJ1-5): DSGVTQTPKHLITATGQRVTLRCSPRSGDLSVYWYQQSLDQGLQFLIQYYNGEERAKGNILERFSAQQFPDLHSELNLSSLELGDSALYFCASGGTSNQPQHFGDGTRLSIL.

V usage is TRBV6-5 and J usage is TRBJ1-4, with TRBD1 matching over 8 bases. CDR1 is MNHEY, CDR2 SVGAGI, per germline. J lost 7 bases, V lost 2 bases, and 9 bases had no gene match. This CDR3 comprises 16 residues. CDR3 in amino acids: CASSYTWTGYGEKLFF. The CDR3 DNA reads as TGTGCCAGCAGTTACACTTGGACAGGGTATGGTGAAAAACTGTTTTTT.

The rearrangement links TRBV28 to TRBJ1-4; possibly TRBD1 for D (5 bases). Germline lookup yields CDR1 MDHEN and CDR2 SYDVKM. V dropped 6 bases and J dropped 8 bases, with 16 bases sitting between them. The CDR3 contains 14 residues. The CDR3 DNA follows: TGTGCCAGCAGACCCAGGGTAGTAGGCGAAAAACTGTTTTTT. It is translated as CASRPRVVGEKLFF.

J is TRBJ1-5 and V is TRBV5-6; D might be TRBD1 (6 bases). Germline V gene sequence: CDR1 SGHDT, CDR2 YYEEEE. The V end was cut by 3 bases, the J end by 0 bases, with 16 bases between. The CDR3 extends over 17 amino acids. The CDR3 DNA follows: TGTGCCAGCAGCTGGGGGGGGGCCCTCTATAGCAATCAGCCCCAGCATTTT. Translated: CASSWGGALYSNQPQHF.

The CDR3 region is CASSLAGGAEVGYTF. The CDR3 DNA sequence: TGTGCCAGCAGCTTGGCCGGGGGGGCTGAAGTTGGCTACACCTTC. J is TRBJ1-2 and V is TRBV5-5, with a weak D call TRBD1 (6 bases). The V end was cut by 0 bases, the J end by 7 bases, with 16 bases between. Germline CDR1 SGHKS, CDR2 YYEKEE (reference sequence). The length of the CDR3 is 15 residues.

This clone has only a few counts. This chain uses TRBV6-4 with TRBJ2-3, with a tentative D call TRBD2 (7 bases). The germline V gene has CDR1 MRHNA and CDR2 SNTAGT. V was trimmed by 2 bases and J by 4 bases, leaving 10 bases between them. CDR3 length equals 14 residues. The DNA of the CDR3 is TGTGCCAGCAGTGACGCGGGGGCGGCAGATACGCAGTATTTT. It yields the protein CASSDAGAADTQYF.

The genes are TRBV7-2 and TRBJ1-4; no clear D gene. This CDR3 region has 15 residues. Trimming took 4 bases from V and 10 from J, leaving 19 bases between them. Germline CDR1 and CDR2: SGHTA and FQGNSA. CDR3 protein: CASSSGEALPGKLFF. As DNA, the CDR3 is TGTGCCAGCAGCTCCGGGGAGGCCCTCCCGGGAAAACTGTTTTTT.